This entry describes one T cell receptor beta chain. Its specificity is unknown. These data originate in a study of T-cell memory formation after mild COVID-19. Germline CDR1 reads SGDLS; CDR2 reads YYNGEE. The CDR3 is 16 amino acids. V lost 0 bases and J 4 bases, leaving 15 bases between the germline ends. Findings and limits, study-wide: Contracting clones, day 15 to 85, had balanced CD4/CD8, and later expanders favored CD4+. Clones which contracted sat mainly in CM and EM if CD4+, and in EMRA if CD8+.

5'RACE with constant-segment primers built TCRalpha and TCRbeta cDNA libraries with UMIs. One entry per CDR3 protein, called by TCRdb with MiXCR from the 5' RACE reads. Found here are roughly 410,000 distinct CDR3 sequences, approximately 24% of them singletons; the top ten hold about 8.7%. The clonotype comes from an adult woman who had mild COVID-19 (a few samples of this study predate the infection). Cell type and time point are not known. The chain links TRBV9 to TRBJ2-3; D might be TRBD1 (6 bases). Input material: PBMCs or a T cell subset sorted from them (not recorded which). The CDR3 nucleotides are TGTGCCAGCAGCGTAGCTCCAGGGGCGTCCTCAGATACGCAGTATTTT. This sequence encodes CASSVAPGASSDTQYF.